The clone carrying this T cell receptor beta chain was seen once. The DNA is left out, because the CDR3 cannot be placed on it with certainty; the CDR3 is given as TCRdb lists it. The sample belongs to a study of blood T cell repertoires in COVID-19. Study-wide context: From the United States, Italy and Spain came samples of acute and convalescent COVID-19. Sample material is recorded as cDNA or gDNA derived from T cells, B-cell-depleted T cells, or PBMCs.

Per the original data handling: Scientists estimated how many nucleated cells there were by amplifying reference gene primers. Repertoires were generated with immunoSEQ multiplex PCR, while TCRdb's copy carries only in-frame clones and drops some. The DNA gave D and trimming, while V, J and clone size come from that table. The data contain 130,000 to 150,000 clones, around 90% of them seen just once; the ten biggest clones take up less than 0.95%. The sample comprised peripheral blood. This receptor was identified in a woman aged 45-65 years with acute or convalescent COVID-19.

CDR3 amino acids: CASSFGLGTSGRIEYF. V and J are TRBV5-1 and TRBJ2-7; the D call in the table, TRBD2, was not verified against the DNA. The length of the CDR3 is 16 amino acids, counting both ends. Germline lookup yields CDR1 SGHRS and CDR2 YFSETQ.